One sample yielded the 17 T cell receptor beta chains listed below, sequenced in a study of blood T cell repertoires in COVID-19. Sequencing used immunoSEQ multiplex PCR; TCRdb keeps in-frame clones, though not all of them. The sample consists of more than 70,000 clones, roughly nine tenths of them appearing once. Source material: peripheral blood. The receptor source for this set is a man in his forties or fifties with acute or convalescent COVID-19.

The V and J genes are TRBV5-8 and TRBJ1-1; D possibly corresponds to TRBD1 (6 bases). Germline loops: CDR1 SGHTS, CDR2 YDEGEE. Trimming shortened V by 5 bases and J by 9 bases, and 14 bases separated the two germline ends. This CDR3 has 12 amino acids. Here the CDR3 reads CASSRVRGQAFF. As DNA, the CDR3 is TGTGCCAGCAGTCGTGTCAGGGGACAAGCTTTCTTT.

This clone was picked up one time. This chain links TRBV5-1 with TRBJ1-1; no definite D call. With 2 bases removed from V and 9 bases from J, the gap between germline ends came to 17 bases. CDR3 length: 14 amino acids. CDR1 and CDR2 (germline): SGHRS, YFSETQ. The CDR3 protein is CASSFGETPGKAFF. The CDR3 DNA is TGCGCCAGCAGCTTCGGGGAAACCCCTGGAAAAGCTTTCTTT.

This clone was counted once. The V call is TRBV7-2, the J call TRBJ2-5; D is perhaps TRBD2 (6 bases). CDR3 length equals 14 residues. Trimming cost V 4 bases and J 5 bases, with 14 bases left between them. Germline V lookup: CDR1 SGHTA, CDR2 FQGNSA. CDR3 in amino acids: CASSSNTGGETQYF. In nucleotides, the CDR3 is TGTGCCAGCAGCTCAAACACAGGAGGGGAGACCCAGTACTTC.

The rearrangement joins TRBV4-1 to TRBJ1-6; D is perhaps TRBD1 (5 bases). Looked up from germline, CDR1 is MGHRA and CDR2 is YSYEKL. This CDR3 has 17 residues. V was trimmed by 0 bases and J by 3 bases, leaving 12 bases between them. The CDR3 DNA sequence: TGCGCCAGCAGCCAAGATGAAAGGGGAGGCTATAATTCACCCCTCCACTTT. It is translated as CASSQDERGGYNSPLHF.

The chain couples TRBV6-2 or TRBV6-3 to TRBJ2-3, with 8 bases fitting TRBD2. This CDR3 has 15 residues. In germline, CDR1 is MNHEY, CDR2 SVGEGT. V lost 2 bases, J lost 0 bases, and 1 base stayed unmatched. The CDR3 region has the DNA TGTGCCAGCAGTTACGGCGGGGGGAGCACAGATACGCAGTATTTT. This sequence encodes CASSYGGGSTDTQYF.

This chain joins TRBV9 and TRBJ1-6; D uncertain. The CDR3 extends over 14 amino acids. With 7 bases removed from V and 5 bases from J, the gap between germline ends came to 13 bases. Germline-derived CDR1 and CDR2 are SGDLS and YYNGEE. The DNA of the CDR3 is TGTGCCAGCTGCCGTGGAGCCGATAATTCACCCCTCCACTTT. It specifies CASCRGADNSPLHF. Full variable domain (outside the CDR3, taken from reference TRBV9 and TRBJ1-6): DSGVTQTPKHLITATGQRVTLRCSPRSGDLSVYWYQQSLDQGLQFLIQYYNGEERAKGNILERFSAQQFPDLHSELNLSSLELGDSALYFCASCRGADNSPLHFGNGTRLTVT.

J is TRBJ2-5 and V is TRBV5-1; 13 bases match TRBD2. The CDR3 loop spans 19 amino acids. The J segment lost 2 bases and the V segment lost 0 bases, leaving 10 bases of the junction unmatched. Looked up from germline, CDR1 is SGHRS and CDR2 is YFSETQ. CDR3 loop: CASSLGRTSGGGRQETQYF. The CDR3, as DNA: TGCGCCAGCAGCTTGGGACGGACTAGCGGGGGAGGGAGGCAAGAGACCCAGTACTTC. Full variable domain (remainder filled in from reference TRBV5-1 and TRBJ2-5): KAGVTQTPRYLIKTRGQQVTLSCSPISGHRSVSWYQQTPGQGLQFLFEYFSETQRNKGNFPGRFSGRQFSNSRSEMNVSTLELGDSALYLCASSLGRTSGGGRQETQYFGPGTRLLVL.

The V and J genes are TRBV28 and TRBJ1-3, with 11 bases fitting TRBD1. Per germline, CDR1 MDHEN and CDR2 SYDVKM. The CDR3 runs 16 residues. V lost 2 bases to trimming and J lost 8 bases; unmatched junction nucleotides: 8. CDR3 in DNA: TGTGCCAGCAGTTTAGGGGGGACAGGGGGATATGACACCATATATTTT. As protein: CASSLGGTGGYDTIYF.

V is TRBV12-3 or TRBV12-4 and J is TRBJ1-2; the D is unclear. This CDR3 region has 13 residues. V was pared by 4 bases and J by 4 bases, with 10 bases between. Written as DNA, the CDR3 is TGTGCCAGCAGTTCCCCTGAGGGCTATGGCTACACCTTC. Protein: CASSSPEGYGYTF.

V is TRBV6-5 and J is TRBJ2-3; perhaps TRBD2 as D (6 bases). The CDR3 spans 12 residues. Germline V gene sequence: CDR1 MNHEY, CDR2 SVGAGI. The V gene lost 11 bases and the J gene lost 2 bases, with 11 bases spanning the gap. The DNA of the CDR3 is TGTGCCGTACGGGGGTCCACAGATACGCAGTATTTT. It is translated as CAVRGSTDTQYF.

V is TRBV6-5 and J is TRBJ2-5; possibly TRBD2 for D (7 bases). CDR1 is MNHEY and CDR2 is SVGAGI in the germline V gene. This CDR3 is built from 15 residues. Trimming left V 6 bases short and J 0 bases short, with 14 bases between. CDR3 protein: CASRNGGTHQETQYF. The DNA for the CDR3 is TGTGCCAGCAGAAACGGGGGGACACACCAAGAGACCCAGTACTTC.

The CDR3 bases are TGCGCCAGCAGCCCCAGGGAAGCTCCTGGAAACACCATATATTTT. Translating it yields CASSPREAPGNTIYF. The chain recombines TRBV5-1 with TRBJ1-3; possible D gene TRBD1, 5 bases. The CDR3 is 15 amino acids. V was shortened by 4 bases and J by 2 bases, with 13 bases between the two germline ends. Germline V lookup: CDR1 SGHRS, CDR2 YFSETQ.

The chain employs TRBV6-5 and TRBJ1-5; TRBD1 might be the D (6 bases). With 10 bases removed from V and 2 bases from J, the gap between germline ends came to 9 bases. The CDR3 runs 12 residues. Germline values: CDR1 MNHEY, CDR2 SVGAGI. As DNA, the CDR3 is TGTGCCACACGGACAGGCAATCAGCCCCAGCATTTT. It specifies CATRTGNQPQHF.

The gene calls are TRBV9 and TRBJ2-2, with 7 bases that match TRBD1. The germline gives CDR1 SGDLS, CDR2 YYNGEE. This CDR3 is built from 15 residues. J gave up 4 bases and V 0 bases, and 3 bases lay outside the gene matches. This CDR3 reads CASSVGAGGTGELFF. The CDR3 nucleotides read TGTGCCAGCAGCGTAGGGGCAGGGGGCACCGGGGAGCTGTTTTTT.

This clone has more than one count but fewer than ten. This chain uses TRBV6-1 with TRBJ2-7, with a weak D call TRBD2 (7 bases). The V gene's germline CDR1 is MNHNS and CDR2 SASEGT. This CDR3 has 14 amino acids. The V end lost 0 bases, the J end lost 7 bases, and 13 bases lay between the germline ends. CDR3 in amino acids: CASSEAGGRREQYV. CDR3 in DNA: TGTGCCAGCAGTGAAGCGGGGGGGCGTCGGGAGCAGTACGTC.

The chain carries TRBV28 and TRBJ1-1, with a weak D call TRBD1 (5 bases). V dropped 4 bases and J dropped 5 bases, with 14 bases sitting between them. Germline loops: CDR1 MDHEN, CDR2 SYDVKM. The length of the CDR3 is 14 residues. The CDR3: CASSSAGRGTEAFF. Written as DNA, the CDR3 is TGTGCCAGCAGTTCCGCGGGACGAGGAACTGAAGCTTTCTTT.

The rearrangement joins TRBV28 to TRBJ1-1; D gene uncertain. Trimming stripped 3 bases from V and 3 bases from J, with 8 bases between. Germline CDR1 reads MDHEN; CDR2 reads SYDVKM. The CDR3 is 13 residues long. CDR3 loop: CASSLLGDTEAFF. DNA for the CDR3: TGTGCCAGCAGTTTGTTGGGAGACACTGAAGCTTTCTTT.